These 15 T cell receptor beta chains originate from one sample sequenced in a study of T cell responses to AZD1222 COVID-19 vaccine (dated by TCRdb to about 2021). In the paper's terms, the time point label means: baseline before first vaccination. Library method: the immunoSEQ multiplex PCR assay. Not all clones reach the TCRdb copy of this immuneACCESS table, which keeps in-frame sequences only. Checked studies attribute under half of the gap to unresolved V genes and leave the rest unexplained. A total of about 160,000 clones appear in this sample, roughly 90% of them only once. Of the sample, about 1.5% is held by the ten largest clones. The sequences come from peripheral blood, collected on day 0 of AZD1222 vaccination. Source of these receptors: an adult in good health.

The chain recombines TRBV7-9 with TRBJ1-1; D remains ambiguous. Trimming pared 3 bases from V and 5 bases from J, leaving 10 bases between. The germline CDR1 and CDR2 sequences are SEHNR and FQNEAQ (reference sequence). The CDR3 runs 13 residues. The CDR3 loop is CASSFFGETEAFF. As DNA, the CDR3 is TGTGCCAGCAGCTTCTTCGGGGAGACTGAAGCTTTCTTT.

The chain joins TRBV5-4 to TRBJ1-6; perhaps TRBD1 as D (5 bases). V was pared by 3 bases and J by 5 bases, with 15 bases between. CDR1 is SGHNT, CDR2 YYREEE, per germline (reference sequence). The CDR3 contains 16 residues. CDR3 in DNA: TGTGCCAGCAGCTATGCCTCCGGGACGGATAATTCACCCCTCCACTTT. Its protein is CASSYASGTDNSPLHF.

This chain joins TRBV13 and TRBJ2-7; the match to TRBD1 covers 7 bases. Germline loops: CDR1 PRHDT, CDR2 FYEKMQ (reference sequence). There are 15 residues in the CDR3. Germline trimming cut 0 bases from V and 0 bases from J; bases unmatched to any gene: 2. The CDR3 nucleotides read TGTGCCAGCAGCTTAGGAGGGGACAGCTCCTACGAGCAGTACTTC. It specifies CASSLGGDSSYEQYF.

The chain carries TRBV19 and TRBJ2-1, with no clear D. Germline-derived CDR1 and CDR2 are LNHDA and SQIVND (reference sequence). Trimming pared 1 base from V and 10 bases from J, leaving 8 bases between. The CDR3 has 12 residues. In DNA form, the CDR3 reads TGTGCCAGTAGTATAGTAGGATGGGAGCAGTTCTTC. Translation gives CASSIVGWEQFF.

The V call is TRBV6-6, the J call TRBJ1-1; D unclear. The CDR3 covers 13 residues. Germline V gene lookup returns CDR1 MNHNY and CDR2 SVGAGI (reference sequence). Trimming took off 0 bases at V and 2 bases at J, with 4 bases between the two ends. The CDR3 is CASSYSVNTEAFF. The CDR3 region has the DNA TGTGCCAGCAGTTACTCAGTAAACACTGAAGCTTTCTTT.

The V and J genes are TRBV12-3 or TRBV12-4 and TRBJ1-1; 7 bases align to TRBD1. The ends lost 6 bases at V and 8 bases at J; junction bases unmatched: 6. This CDR3 has 12 amino acids. The CDR3 sequence: CASSTDRVEAFF. In DNA form, the CDR3 reads TGTGCCAGCAGCACCGACAGGGTGGAAGCTTTCTTT.

CDR3: CASSAASGTGGFYEQYF. As DNA, the CDR3 is TGTGCCAGCAGCGCCGCCTCCGGGACAGGGGGTTTCTACGAGCAGTACTTC. The chain combines TRBV11-3 with TRBJ2-7, with 11 bases aligning to TRBD1. J lost 3 bases, V lost 5 bases, and 12 bases had no gene match. The CDR3 extends over 17 amino acids. CDR1 is SGHNT and CDR2 is YENEEA in the germline V gene.

The chain joins TRBV12-3 or TRBV12-4 to TRBJ2-7, with D perhaps being TRBD1 or TRBD2 (5 bases each). Trimming cost V 6 bases and J 2 bases, with 11 bases left between them. The CDR3 consists of 13 residues. CDR3 sequence reads: CASSSGTTYEQYF. In nucleotides, the CDR3 is TGTGCCAGCAGCTCCGGGACCACCTACGAGCAGTACTTC.

The V call is TRBV5-8, the J call TRBJ2-2; a possible D gene is TRBD2 (5 bases). The CDR3 is made up of 15 amino acids. V was clipped by 5 bases and J by 3 bases, with 14 bases between them. Germline V CDR1 and CDR2: SGHTS, YDEGEE. The CDR3 nucleotides are TGTGCCAGCAGACTGGAGCTAGCAGACACCGGGGAGCTGTTTTTT. Its protein product is CASRLELADTGELFF.

This clone was seen a single time. This chain links TRBV12-3 or TRBV12-4 with TRBJ2-3; no firm D call. This CDR3 has 11 amino acids. The V end was cut by 2 bases, the J end by 10 bases, with 7 bases between. The CDR3 is CASSLRLAQYF. CDR3 sequence (DNA): TGTGCCAGCAGTTTAAGGCTGGCGCAGTATTTT.

The chain couples TRBV24-1 to TRBJ1-5, with D tentatively TRBD1 (5 bases). Germline V CDR1 and CDR2: KGHDR, SFDVKD. Between the trimmed V and J ends, which lost 4 bases and 5 bases, there was a span of 11 bases. The CDR3 length is 14 residues. CDR3 residues: CATSEAGWDQPQHF. In DNA, the CDR3 is TGTGCCACCAGTGAGGCAGGGTGGGATCAGCCCCAGCATTTT.

This chain joins TRBV19 and TRBJ2-1; D is possibly TRBD1 or TRBD2 (5 bases each). The CDR3 has 14 amino acids. V lost 7 bases and J lost 0, with 10 bases in between. CDR1 LNHDA and CDR2 SQIVND come from the germline V gene (reference sequence). In DNA form, the CDR3 reads TGTGCCAGTAAACTGGGGACCTCCTACAATGAGCAGTTCTTC. This gives the protein CASKLGTSYNEQFF.

This chain uses TRBV7-3 with TRBJ1-2; TRBD1 agrees at 8 bases. V was clipped by 5 bases and J by 6 bases; unmatched bases: 11. Germline CDR1 and CDR2: SGHTA and FQGTGA. This CDR3 has 15 residues. Here the CDR3 reads CASSPGTTGGDGYTF. The CDR3 DNA reads as TGTGCCAGCAGCCCGGGGACCACAGGGGGAGATGGCTACACCTTC. Combining the CDR3 with reference TRBV7-3 and TRBJ1-2 gives the whole variable domain GAGVSQTPSNKVTEKGKYVELRCDPISGHTALYWYRQSLGQGPEFLIYFQGTGAADDSGLPNDRFFAVRPEGSVSTLKIQRTERGDSAVYLCASSPGTTGGDGYTFGSGTRLTVV.

This clone was seen more than once but under ten times. This chain joins TRBV5-8 and TRBJ1-2; 7 bases match TRBD1. Trimming removed 4 bases from V and 2 bases from J; junction bases left unmatched: 11. The CDR3 covers 16 residues. Germline-derived CDR1 and CDR2 are SGHTS and YDEGEE. Written as DNA, the CDR3 is TGTGCCAGCAGCCCCACCGGGACAGCACTGAACTATGGCTACACCTTC. This sequence encodes CASSPTGTALNYGYTF.

The sample holds a few counts of this clone. The V call is TRBV7-8, the J call TRBJ1-5; TRBD1 might be the D (6 bases). This CDR3 comprises 15 residues. Deletions cut 5 bases from V and 4 bases from J, with 15 bases between. The germline V gene encodes CDR1 SGHVS and CDR2 FQNEAQ. The CDR3 region has the DNA TGTGCCAGCAGCATGGACAGCCGCCCTAATCAGCCCCAGCATTTT. Translating it yields CASSMDSRPNQPQHF. Drawing the rest from reference TRBV7-8 and TRBJ1-5, the complete variable domain is GAGVSQSPRYKVAKRGQDVALRCDPISGHVSLFWYQQALGQGPEFLTYFQNEAQLDKSGLPSDRFFAERPEGSVSTLKIQRTQQEDSAVYLCASSMDSRPNQPQHFGDGTRLSIL.